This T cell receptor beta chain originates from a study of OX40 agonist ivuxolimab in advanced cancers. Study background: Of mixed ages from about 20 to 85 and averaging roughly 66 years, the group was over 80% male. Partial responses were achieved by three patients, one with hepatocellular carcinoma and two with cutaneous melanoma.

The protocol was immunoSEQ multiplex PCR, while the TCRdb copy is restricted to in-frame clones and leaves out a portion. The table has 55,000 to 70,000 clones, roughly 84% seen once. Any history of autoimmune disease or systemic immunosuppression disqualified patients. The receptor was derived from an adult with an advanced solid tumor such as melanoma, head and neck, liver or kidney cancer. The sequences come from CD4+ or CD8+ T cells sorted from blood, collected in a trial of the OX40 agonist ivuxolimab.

The CDR3 here is CASSLVSGREYEQYF. CDR3 DNA sequence: TGCGCCAGCAGCTTGGTTAGCGGGAGGGAATACGAGCAGTACTTC. This chain joins TRBV5-1 and TRBJ2-7, with TRBD2 matching 11 bases. Germline CDR1 is SGHRS and CDR2 is YFSETQ. CDR3 length: 15 amino acids. V shed 0 bases, J shed 4 bases, and the junction held 3 bases outside the gene matches. The complete variable domain, with remaining parts taken from reference TRBV5-1 and TRBJ2-7, reads KAGVTQTPRYLIKTRGQQVTLSCSPISGHRSVSWYQQTPGQGLQFLFEYFSETQRNKGNFPGRFSGRQFSNSRSEMNVSTLELGDSALYLCASSLVSGREYEQYFGPGTRLTVT.